A selection of T cell receptor beta chains follows, all from one sample in a study of early T cells in non-severe SARS-CoV-2 infection. TCRdb re-analysed the 5' RACE reads in MiXCR, keeping a single row per CDR3 protein. The sample holds 57,000 or so distinct CDR3 sequences, roughly 12% seen once. The sequenced sample was whole blood. These receptors were taken from an adult who was a healthcare worker with PCR-confirmed SARS-CoV-2 infection or an uninfected control (not recorded which). Each CDR3 is given with its conserved first and last residue. A D gene is named only where the DNA matches it firmly. Some rows have no size entry. The others give once, few or many, or a class for an expanded clone.

j_call: TRBJ2-1; d_call: TRBD2; v_call: TRBV9; clone_size: -; cdr3_length: 15; cdr3_aa: CASSVNREGGNEQFF; cdr3_nt: TGTGCCAGCAGCGTGAATCGGGAGGGAGGGAATGAGCAGTTCTTC
j_call: TRBJ1-2; d_call: -; v_call: TRBV4-3; clone_size: few; cdr3_length: 15; cdr3_aa: CASSPKESPWDGYTF; cdr3_nt: TGCGCCAGCAGCCCTAAGGAAAGCCCCTGGGATGGCTACACCTTC
j_call: TRBJ2-1; d_call: TRBD2; v_call: TRBV18; clone_size: few; cdr3_length: 15; cdr3_aa: CASSPRSGGYNEQFF; cdr3_nt: TGTGCCAGCTCACCACGGAGCGGGGGTTACAATGAGCAGTTCTTC
j_call: TRBJ1-1; d_call: -; v_call: TRBV5-4; clone_size: many; cdr3_length: 16; cdr3_aa: CASSSKPGHKNTEAFF; cdr3_nt: TGTGCCAGCAGCTCAAAACCGGGACACAAAAACACTGAAGCTTTCTTT
j_call: TRBJ1-2; d_call: TRBD1; v_call: TRBV29-1; clone_size: -; cdr3_length: 13; cdr3_aa: CSVAGQGAKGYTF; cdr3_nt: TGCAGCGTTGCGGGACAGGGGGCTAAAGGCTACACCTTC
j_call: TRBJ2-3; d_call: -; v_call: TRBV9; clone_size: -; cdr3_length: 15; cdr3_aa: CASSVASGSGDTQYF; cdr3_nt: TGTGCCAGCAGCGTAGCTTCCGGGAGCGGAGATACGCAGTATTTT
j_call: TRBJ2-3; d_call: -; v_call: TRBV20-1; clone_size: -; cdr3_length: 14; cdr3_aa: CSVRAQPLTDTQYF; cdr3_nt: TGCAGTGTCAGGGCCCAACCGCTCACAGATACGCAGTATTTT
j_call: TRBJ2-7; d_call: -; v_call: TRBV28; clone_size: many; cdr3_length: 12; cdr3_aa: CASSLGSYEQYF; cdr3_nt: TGTGCCAGCAGCTTGGGCTCCTACGAGCAGTACTTC
j_call: TRBJ2-3; d_call: -; v_call: TRBV29-1; clone_size: many; cdr3_length: 13; cdr3_aa: CSVRKGNTDTQYF; cdr3_nt: TGCAGCGTTCGTAAGGGGAACACAGATACGCAGTATTTT
j_call: TRBJ1-1; d_call: -; v_call: TRBV2; clone_size: many; cdr3_length: 12; cdr3_aa: CASSVGNTEAFF; cdr3_nt: TGTGCCAGCAGTGTCGGAAACACTGAAGCTTTCTTT
j_call: TRBJ2-7; d_call: -; v_call: TRBV19; clone_size: -; cdr3_length: 13; cdr3_aa: CASSNNAAYEQYF; cdr3_nt: TGTGCCAGTAGTAATAACGCAGCCTACGAGCAGTACTTC
j_call: TRBJ2-5; d_call: TRBD1; v_call: TRBV29-1; clone_size: few; cdr3_length: 14; cdr3_aa: CSVARGSVQETQYF; cdr3_nt: TGCAGCGTTGCCAGGGGGTCCGTACAAGAGACCCAGTACTTC
j_call: TRBJ1-3; d_call: -; v_call: TRBV9; clone_size: -; cdr3_length: 13; cdr3_aa: CASSVDQGYTIYF; cdr3_nt: TGTGCCAGCAGCGTAGATCAGGGTTACACCATATATTTT
j_call: TRBJ2-7; d_call: TRBD1; v_call: TRBV6-5; clone_size: -; cdr3_length: 14; cdr3_aa: CASRRGQGNYEQYF; cdr3_nt: TGTGCCAGCAGGAGGGGGCAGGGAAACTACGAGCAGTACTTC
j_call: TRBJ2-1; d_call: -; v_call: TRBV6-2/TRBV6-3; clone_size: many; cdr3_length: 14; cdr3_aa: CASKVDTVYNEQFF; cdr3_nt: TGTGCCAGCAAAGTGGACACCGTCTACAATGAGCAGTTCTTC
j_call: TRBJ2-1; d_call: -; v_call: TRBV7-8; clone_size: many; cdr3_length: 14; cdr3_aa: CASSLQETSNEQFF; cdr3_nt: TGTGCCAGCAGCTTACAGGAGACGTCCAATGAGCAGTTCTTC
j_call: TRBJ1-2; d_call: TRBD1; v_call: TRBV29-1; clone_size: -; cdr3_length: 13; cdr3_aa: CSVRDRQNYGYTF; cdr3_nt: TGCAGCGTCCGGGACAGGCAGAACTATGGCTACACCTTC
j_call: TRBJ1-1; d_call: -; v_call: TRBV6-6; clone_size: -; cdr3_length: 16; cdr3_aa: CASSYSMEGLYTEAFF; cdr3_nt: TGTGCCAGCAGTTACTCGATGGAGGGGCTCTACACTGAAGCTTTCTTT
j_call: TRBJ2-1; d_call: -; v_call: TRBV11-2; clone_size: many; cdr3_length: 11; cdr3_aa: CASSLPPQQFF; cdr3_nt: TGTGCCAGCAGCTTGCCCCCCCAGCAGTTCTTC
j_call: TRBJ2-3; d_call: TRBD2; v_call: TRBV7-9; clone_size: many; cdr3_length: 15; cdr3_aa: CASSSYSGSADTQYF; cdr3_nt: TGTGCCAGCAGCTCCTATAGCGGGAGTGCAGATACGCAGTATTTT
j_call: TRBJ2-2; d_call: -; v_call: TRBV30; clone_size: -; cdr3_length: 15; cdr3_aa: CAWKIRGLNTGELFF; cdr3_nt: TGTGCCTGGAAAATCAGGGGACTGAACACCGGGGAGCTGTTTTTT
j_call: TRBJ2-3; d_call: TRBD2; v_call: TRBV5-1; clone_size: -; cdr3_length: 16; cdr3_aa: CASSGSLAGQGDTQYF; cdr3_nt: TGCGCCAGCAGCGGGTCACTAGCGGGGCAGGGAGATACGCAGTATTTT
j_call: TRBJ1-5; d_call: TRBD1; v_call: TRBV6-6; clone_size: -; cdr3_length: 16; cdr3_aa: CASSYSMGQGDQPQHF; cdr3_nt: TGTGCCAGCAGTTACTCGATGGGACAGGGGGATCAGCCCCAGCATTTT
j_call: TRBJ2-2; d_call: -; v_call: TRBV18; clone_size: few; cdr3_length: 11; cdr3_aa: CASSNTGELFF; cdr3_nt: TGTGCCAGCTCTAACACCGGGGAGCTGTTTTTT
j_call: TRBJ1-1; d_call: -; v_call: TRBV7-9; clone_size: -; cdr3_length: 16; cdr3_aa: CASSPPGRGRNTEAFF; cdr3_nt: TGTGCCAGCAGCCCCCCCGGGAGGGGGAGGAACACTGAAGCTTTCTTT
j_call: TRBJ2-1; d_call: -; v_call: TRBV27; clone_size: many; cdr3_length: 15; cdr3_aa: CASAWAAALYNEQFF; cdr3_nt: TGTGCCAGTGCGTGGGCAGCCGCCCTGTACAATGAGCAGTTCTTC
j_call: TRBJ2-1; d_call: -; v_call: TRBV7-7; clone_size: many; cdr3_length: 15; cdr3_aa: CASSSGGLSYNEQFF; cdr3_nt: TGTGCCAGCAGCTCCGGGGGGCTTTCCTACAATGAGCAGTTCTTC
j_call: TRBJ2-3; d_call: -; v_call: TRBV7-9; clone_size: medium-sized; cdr3_length: 14; cdr3_aa: CASSLGLPTDTQYF; cdr3_nt: TGTGCCAGCAGCTTGGGCCTTCCCACAGATACGCAGTATTTT
j_call: TRBJ2-2; d_call: -; v_call: TRBV7-3; clone_size: few; cdr3_length: 16; cdr3_aa: CASSPRGALVTGELFF; cdr3_nt: TGTGCCAGCAGCCCCAGGGGGGCGTTAGTAACAGGGGAGCTGTTTTTT
j_call: TRBJ2-2; d_call: TRBD1; v_call: TRBV12-3/TRBV12-4; clone_size: many; cdr3_length: 16; cdr3_aa: CASRLQGAGRTGELFF; cdr3_nt: TGTGCCAGCAGACTTCAGGGGGCTGGGCGGACCGGGGAGCTGTTTTTT
j_call: TRBJ2-6; d_call: -; v_call: TRBV10-1; clone_size: many; cdr3_length: 13; cdr3_aa: CASPTSGSNVLTF; cdr3_nt: TGCGCCAGTCCTACATCGGGGTCCAACGTCCTGACTTTC
j_call: TRBJ2-1; d_call: TRBD2; v_call: TRBV28; clone_size: -; cdr3_length: 15; cdr3_aa: CASSLPLAGDNEQFF; cdr3_nt: TGTGCCAGCAGTTTACCCCTAGCGGGAGATAATGAGCAGTTCTTC
j_call: TRBJ1-2; d_call: -; v_call: TRBV27; clone_size: -; cdr3_length: 13; cdr3_aa: CASRPGPLHGYTF; cdr3_nt: TGTGCCAGCAGACCGGGTCCTTTGCATGGCTACACCTTC
j_call: TRBJ2-7; d_call: TRBD1; v_call: TRBV20-1; clone_size: few; cdr3_length: 11; cdr3_aa: CSAPGQVEQYF; cdr3_nt: TGCAGTGCTCCTGGACAGGTCGAGCAGTACTTC
j_call: TRBJ2-2; d_call: -; v_call: TRBV5-8; clone_size: few; cdr3_length: 16; cdr3_aa: CASSLGRSTDSGELFF; cdr3_nt: TGTGCCAGCAGCTTGGGCCGGTCAACCGACAGCGGGGAGCTGTTTTTT
j_call: TRBJ1-6; d_call: -; v_call: TRBV6-2/TRBV6-3; clone_size: -; cdr3_length: 16; cdr3_aa: CASSYSAVWGNSPLHF; cdr3_nt: TGTGCCAGCAGTTACTCCGCGGTCTGGGGTAATTCACCCCTCCACTTT
j_call: TRBJ1-1; d_call: -; v_call: TRBV7-2; clone_size: many; cdr3_length: 13; cdr3_aa: CASSLYEGTEAFF; cdr3_nt: TGTGCCAGCAGCTTATACGAGGGGACTGAAGCTTTCTTT